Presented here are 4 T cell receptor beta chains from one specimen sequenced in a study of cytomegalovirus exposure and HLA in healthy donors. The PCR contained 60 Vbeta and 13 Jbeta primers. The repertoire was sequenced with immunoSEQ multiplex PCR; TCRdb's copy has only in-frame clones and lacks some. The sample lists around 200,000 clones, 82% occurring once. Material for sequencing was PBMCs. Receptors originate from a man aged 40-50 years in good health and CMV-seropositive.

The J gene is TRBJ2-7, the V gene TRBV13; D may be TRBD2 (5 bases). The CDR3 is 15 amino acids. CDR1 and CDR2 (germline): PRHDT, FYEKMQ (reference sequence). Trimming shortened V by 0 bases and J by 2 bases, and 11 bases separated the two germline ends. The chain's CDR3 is CASSLGSGIPYEQYF. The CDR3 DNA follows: TGTGCCAGCAGCTTAGGATCGGGGATCCCCTACGAGCAGTACTTC.

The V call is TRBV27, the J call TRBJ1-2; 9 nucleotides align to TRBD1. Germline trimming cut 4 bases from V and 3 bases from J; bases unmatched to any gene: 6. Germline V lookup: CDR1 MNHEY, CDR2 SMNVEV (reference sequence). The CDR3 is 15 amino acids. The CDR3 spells CASSSSGTGYYGYTF. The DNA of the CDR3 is TGTGCCAGCAGTTCCTCCGGGACAGGGTACTATGGCTACACCTTC.

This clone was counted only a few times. The CDR3 DNA reads as TGCGCCAGCAGACGAGGTTTCCGGGACAGGGTAAACAATGAGCAGTTCTTC. Translated, it gives CASRRGFRDRVNNEQFF. This rearrangement joins TRBV4-1 to TRBJ2-1; 9 positions match TRBD1. This CDR3 is 17 amino acids long. CDR1 is MGHRA, CDR2 YSYEKL, per germline. Trimming took 6 bases from V and 5 from J; bases not matched to a gene: 14.

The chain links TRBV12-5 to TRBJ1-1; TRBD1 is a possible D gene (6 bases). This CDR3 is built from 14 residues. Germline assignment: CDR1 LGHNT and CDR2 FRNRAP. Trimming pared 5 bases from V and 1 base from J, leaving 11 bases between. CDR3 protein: CASGGGSWNTEAFF. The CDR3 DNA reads TGTGCTAGTGGTGGGGGCAGCTGGAACACTGAAGCTTTCTTT. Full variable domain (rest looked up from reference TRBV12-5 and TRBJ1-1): DARVTQTPRHKVTEMGQEVTMRCQPILGHNTVFWYRQTMMQGLELLAYFRNRAPLDDSGMPKDRFSAEMPDATLATLKIQPSEPRDSAVYFCASGGGSWNTEAFFGQGTRLTVV.